Below are 7 T cell receptor beta chains sequenced from a single sample in a study of glioma-infiltrating T cells. Using RNA template, CDR3s of TCR alpha and beta were amplified with iRepertoire arm-PCR. A single record per CDR3 protein comes from TCRdb applying MiXCR to the multiplex PCR reads. The data show approximately 40,000 distinct CDR3 sequences, 20% to 25% seen once. The sequenced material came from glioma tissue, nonneoplastic brain tissue, or PBMCs (not recorded which). The receptors originated from a human donor with low-grade glioma or glioblastoma, undergoing nonglioma brain surgery, or in good health (not recorded which).

With regard to this clonotype: A junction end diverges from the germline sequence, so it may reflect a read error. The genes are TRBV2 and TRBJ1-5; unclear D gene. Germline V gene lookup returns CDR1 SNHLY and CDR2 FYNNEI. The CDR3 loop spans 14 amino acids. CDR3 in DNA: TGTGCTAGCACCGAGGTGGAGGGCAATCAGCCCCAGCATTTT. Protein product: CASTEVEGNQPQHF.

This clonotype occurred many times. This sequence joins TRBV3-1 and TRBJ1-1; D may be TRBD1 (5 bases). The CDR3 loop spans 16 amino acids. Germline assignment: CDR1 LGHDT and CDR2 YNNKEL (reference sequence). V lost 3 bases to trimming and J lost 1 base, with 15 bases between them. This CDR3 reads CASSHLTRGGNTEAFF. The CDR3 nucleotides read TGTGCCAGCAGCCATCTTACTCGGGGGGGGAACACTGAAGCTTTCTTT.

This clonotype showed up many times. The chain is built from TRBV20-1 and TRBJ1-1; 10 bases map to TRBD1. Germline CDR1 is DFQATT and CDR2 is SNEGSKA (reference sequence). The CDR3 length is 14 residues. J lost 4 bases, V lost 1 base, and 3 bases had no gene match. This CDR3 reads CSARGTGGVTEAFF. The CDR3 DNA is TGCAGTGCTAGAGGGACAGGGGGGGTCACTGAAGCTTTCTTT.

With respect to this clonotype: An end of the junction does not agree with germline; a read error may underlie this. The chain is built from TRBV9 and TRBJ1-1; 7 positions match TRBD1. CDR1 and CDR2 from the germline V gene are SGDLS and YYNGEE. The CDR3 loop spans 13 amino acids. The CDR3 DNA is TGTGCCAACAGCGCACAGGGGAGCACTGAGGCTTTCTTT. This sequence encodes CANSAQGSTEAFF.

At least ten counts were recorded for this clonotype. The V and J genes are TRBV27 and TRBJ2-7; 7 bases agree with TRBD1. The germline CDR1 and CDR2 sequences are MNHEY and SMNVEV (reference sequence). The V segment lost 9 bases and the J segment 0 bases; nucleotides outside the gene matches: 8. The CDR3 sequence is 14 residues long. The DNA of the CDR3 is TGTGCCAGTCAACAGGGGCCGGGCTCCTACGAGCAGTACTTC. Translation gives CASQQGPGSYEQYF.

As for this clonotype: Possible read error: a much larger clone is one base away. V usage is TRBV2 and J usage is TRBJ1-5, with D perhaps matching TRBD1 (6 bases). Germline lookup yields CDR1 SNHLY and CDR2 FYNNEI. The V and J ends lost 1 base and 8 bases respectively, with 21 bases between them. The CDR3 is 17 residues long. CDR3 amino acids: CASSEGTDSLGGKPQHF. CDR3 in DNA: TGTGCCAGCAGTGAAGGGACGGACAGTCTCGGGGGGAAGCCCCAGCATTTT. Variable domain in full (rest from reference TRBV2 and TRBJ1-5): EPEVTQTPSHQVTQMGQEVILRCVPISNHLYFYWYRQILGQKVEFLVSFYNNEISEKSEIFDDQFSVERPDGSNFTLKIRSTKLEDSAMYFCASSEGTDSLGGKPQHFGDGTRLSIL.

The table lists this clonotype with many counts. Germline and junction disagree at one end, which may indicate a read error. V gene TRBV10-3 combines with J gene TRBJ1-1; the D is unclear. This CDR3 is 14 amino acids long. In germline, CDR1 is ENHRY, CDR2 SYGVKD. CDR3 loop: CAISEPADPAEAFF. The CDR3 coding sequence is TGTGCCATCAGTGAGCCCGCGGACCCCGCTGAGGCTTTCTTT.